These 6 T cell receptor beta chains share one sample of origin, sequenced in a study of glioma-infiltrating T cells after dendritic cell vaccination. Profiled with immunoSEQ multiplex PCR; TCRdb holds only in-frame clones, not every one. This table has around 96,000 clones, approximately 81% appearing once. The specimen comprised blood, sampled before dendritic cell vaccination. The receptors were sampled from a human donor with glioblastoma.

The J gene is TRBJ1-2, the V gene TRBV15; TRBD1 aligns across 7 bases. V dropped 1 base and J dropped 4; count of bases not matched to a gene: 9. Germline CDR1 reads LNHNV; CDR2 reads YYDKDF (reference sequence). This CDR3 region has 16 residues. The CDR3 coding sequence is TGTGCCACCAGCAGAGGTTCGGGACAGAGGGGCTATGGCTACACCTTC. This gives the protein CATSRGSGQRGYGYTF.

The chain links TRBV9 to TRBJ2-5; weak D call: TRBD2 (6 bases). CDR3 length: 14 residues. Per the germline V gene, CDR1 is SGDLS and CDR2 is YYNGEE. Trimming left V 2 bases short and J 5 bases short, with 13 bases between. DNA for the CDR3: TGTGCCAGCAGCGTTCAAGCGGGCTTTGAGACCCAGTACTTC. Its protein product is CASSVQAGFETQYF.

The CDR3 is CAWSVSVRRSGNTIYF. CDR3 DNA sequence: TGTGCCTGGAGTGTTAGTGTCCGGCGGTCTGGAAACACCATATATTTT. V is TRBV30 and J is TRBJ1-3; D ambiguous. Trimming stripped 0 bases from V and 1 base from J, with 13 bases between. The CDR3 runs 16 residues. Per germline, CDR1 GTSNPN and CDR2 SVGIG (reference sequence).

This chain links TRBV5-1 with TRBJ1-2; D uncertain. Trimming shortened V by 4 bases and J by 4 bases, and 8 bases separated the two germline ends. Germline V gene sequence: CDR1 SGHRS, CDR2 YFSETQ. CDR3 length equals 12 residues. The CDR3 coding sequence is TGCGCCAGCAGCCCAATCGGCTATGGCTACACCTTC. This codes for CASSPIGYGYTF.

J is TRBJ2-7 and V is TRBV11-2, with D perhaps TRBD1 (6 bases). The V and J ends lost 1 base and 7 bases respectively, with 20 bases between them. Per the germline V gene, CDR1 is SGHAT and CDR2 is FQNNGV. CDR3 length: 16 residues. CDR3 residues: CASSLGVTGTLGEQYF. The CDR3 coding sequence is TGTGCCAGCAGCTTAGGGGTCACAGGGACCCTTGGGGAGCAGTACTTC.

The chain uses TRBV28 and TRBJ2-1; D remains unclear. Germline CDR1 and CDR2: MDHEN and SYDVKM. V was shortened by 3 bases and J by 6 bases, with 6 bases between the two germline ends. This CDR3 is 12 amino acids long. The CDR3 region has the DNA TGTGCCAGCAGTTTGGGCGTCAATGAGCAGTTCTTC. Translated: CASSLGVNEQFF. Using reference TRBV28 and TRBJ2-1 for the parts outside the CDR3, the full variable domain is DVKVTQSSRYLVKRTGEKVFLECVQDMDHENMFWYRQDPGLGLRLIYFSYDVKMKEKGDIPEGYSVSREKKERFSLILESASTNQTSMYLCASSLGVNEQFFGPGTRLTVL.